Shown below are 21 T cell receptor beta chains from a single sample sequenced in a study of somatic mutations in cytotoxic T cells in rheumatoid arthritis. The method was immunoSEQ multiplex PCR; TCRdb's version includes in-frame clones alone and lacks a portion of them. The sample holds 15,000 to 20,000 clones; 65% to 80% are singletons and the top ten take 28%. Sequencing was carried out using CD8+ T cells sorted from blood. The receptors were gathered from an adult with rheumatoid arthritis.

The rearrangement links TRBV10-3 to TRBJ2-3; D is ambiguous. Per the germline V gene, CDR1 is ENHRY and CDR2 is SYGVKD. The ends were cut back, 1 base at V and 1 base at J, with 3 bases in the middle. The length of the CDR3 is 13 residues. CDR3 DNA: TGTGCCATCAGTGAGTACGGCACAGATACGCAGTATTTT. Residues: CAISEYGTDTQYF.

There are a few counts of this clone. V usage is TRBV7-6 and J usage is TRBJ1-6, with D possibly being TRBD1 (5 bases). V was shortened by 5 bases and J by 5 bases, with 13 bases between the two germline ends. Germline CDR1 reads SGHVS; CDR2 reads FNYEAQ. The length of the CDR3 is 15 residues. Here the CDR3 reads CASSLGTGNNSPLHF. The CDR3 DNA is TGTGCCAGCAGCCTCGGGACGGGTAATAATTCACCCCTCCACTTT.

The CDR3 DNA reads TGTGCCAGCAGCTTCGGAACCGGGGAGCTGTTTTTT. It codes for CASSFGTGELFF. The chain uses TRBV7-2 and TRBJ2-2; D is unresolved. Germline V gives CDR1 SGHTA, CDR2 FQGNSA. Trimming cost V 3 bases and J 5 bases, with 4 bases left between them. The CDR3 sequence is 12 residues long. The full variable domain, completed using reference TRBV7-2 and TRBJ2-2, is GAGVSQSPSNKVTEKGKDVELRCDPISGHTALYWYRQSLGQGLEFLIYFQGNSAPDKSGLPSDRFSAERTGGSVSTLTIQRTQQEDSAVYLCASSFGTGELFFGEGSRLTVL.

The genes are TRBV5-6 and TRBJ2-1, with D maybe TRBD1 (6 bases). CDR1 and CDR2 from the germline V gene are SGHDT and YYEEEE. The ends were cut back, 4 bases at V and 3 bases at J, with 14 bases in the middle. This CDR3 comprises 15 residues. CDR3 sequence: CASSLLTGNYNEQFF. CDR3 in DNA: TGTGCCAGCAGCCTACTTACAGGGAACTACAATGAGCAGTTCTTC.

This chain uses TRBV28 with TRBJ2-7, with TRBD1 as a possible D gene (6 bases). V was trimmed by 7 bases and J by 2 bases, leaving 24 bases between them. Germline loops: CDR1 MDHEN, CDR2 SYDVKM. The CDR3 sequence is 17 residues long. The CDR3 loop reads CASTLSRDIFLTYEQYF. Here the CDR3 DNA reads TGTGCCAGCACCCTGTCCCGGGACATTTTCCTCACCTACGAGCAGTACTTC.

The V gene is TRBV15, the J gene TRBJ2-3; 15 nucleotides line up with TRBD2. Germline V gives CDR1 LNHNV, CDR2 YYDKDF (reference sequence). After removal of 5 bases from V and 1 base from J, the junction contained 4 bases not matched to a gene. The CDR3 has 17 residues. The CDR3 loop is CATSGTSGGYGTDTQYF. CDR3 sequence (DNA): TGTGCCACCAGCGGGACTAGCGGGGGGTATGGCACAGATACGCAGTATTTT.

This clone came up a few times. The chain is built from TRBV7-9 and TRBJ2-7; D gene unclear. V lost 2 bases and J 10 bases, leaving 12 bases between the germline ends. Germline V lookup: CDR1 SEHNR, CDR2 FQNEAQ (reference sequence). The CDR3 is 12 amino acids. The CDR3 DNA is TGTGCCAGCAGCTTAAGGGTCCCGGATCAGTACTTC. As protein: CASSLRVPDQYF.

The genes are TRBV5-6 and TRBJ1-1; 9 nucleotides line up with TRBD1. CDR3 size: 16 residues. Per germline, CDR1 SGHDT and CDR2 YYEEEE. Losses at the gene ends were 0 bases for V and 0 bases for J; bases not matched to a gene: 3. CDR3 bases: TGTGCCAGCAGCTTGGGGACAGGGGTAATGAACACTGAAGCTTTCTTT. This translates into CASSLGTGVMNTEAFF.

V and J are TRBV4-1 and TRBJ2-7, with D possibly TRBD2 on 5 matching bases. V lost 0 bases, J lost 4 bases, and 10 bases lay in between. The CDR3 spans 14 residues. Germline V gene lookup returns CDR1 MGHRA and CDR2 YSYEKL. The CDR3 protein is CASSQDYGDYEQYF. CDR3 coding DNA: TGCGCCAGCAGCCAAGATTACGGGGATTACGAGCAGTACTTC.

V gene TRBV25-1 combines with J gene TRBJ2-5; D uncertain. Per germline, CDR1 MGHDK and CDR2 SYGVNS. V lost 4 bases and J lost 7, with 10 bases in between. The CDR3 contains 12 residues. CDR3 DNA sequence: TGTGCCAGCAGTGCCTTGGGCCGGACCCAGTACTTC. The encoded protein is CASSALGRTQYF.

The CDR3 is CSVLHGVLYEQYF. In DNA form, the CDR3 reads TGCAGCGTCTTACATGGGGTGCTTTACGAGCAGTACTTC. The rearrangement joins TRBV29-1 to TRBJ2-7; no reliable D call. V lost 6 bases and J 4 bases, leaving 16 bases between the germline ends. The length of the CDR3 is 13 residues. Germline CDR1 reads SQVTM; CDR2 reads ANQGSEA.

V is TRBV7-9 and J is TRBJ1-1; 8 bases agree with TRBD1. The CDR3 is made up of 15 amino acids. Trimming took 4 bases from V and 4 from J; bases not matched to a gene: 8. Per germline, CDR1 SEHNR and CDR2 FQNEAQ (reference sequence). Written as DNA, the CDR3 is TGTGCCAGCAGCTCGCCGGACAGGGATGGCACTGAAGCTTTCTTT. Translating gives CASSSPDRDGTEAFF.

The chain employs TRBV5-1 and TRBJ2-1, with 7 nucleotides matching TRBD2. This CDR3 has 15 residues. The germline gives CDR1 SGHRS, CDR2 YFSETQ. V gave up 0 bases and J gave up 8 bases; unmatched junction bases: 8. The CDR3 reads CASSLGAGESDEQFF. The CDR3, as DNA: TGCGCCAGCAGCTTGGGGGCGGGAGAAAGTGATGAGCAGTTCTTC.

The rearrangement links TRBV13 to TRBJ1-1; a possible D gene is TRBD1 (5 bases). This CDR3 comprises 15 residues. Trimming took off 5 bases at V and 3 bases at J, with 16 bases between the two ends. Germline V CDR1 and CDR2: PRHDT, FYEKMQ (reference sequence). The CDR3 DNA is TGTGCCAGCAGCCCCCCCGACAGTGGGTACACTGAAGCTTTCTTT. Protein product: CASSPPDSGYTEAFF. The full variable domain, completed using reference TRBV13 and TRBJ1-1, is AAGVIQSPRHLIKEKRETATLKCYPIPRHDTVYWYQQGPGQDPQFLISFYEKMQSDKGSIPDRFSAQQFSDYHSELNMSSLELGDSALYFCASSPPDSGYTEAFFGQGTRLTVV.

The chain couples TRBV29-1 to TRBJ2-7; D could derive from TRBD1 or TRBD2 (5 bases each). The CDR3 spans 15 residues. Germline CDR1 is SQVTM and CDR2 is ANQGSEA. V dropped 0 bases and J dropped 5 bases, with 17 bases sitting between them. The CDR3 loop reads CSVEDWAGGHNEQYF. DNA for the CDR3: TGCAGCGTTGAAGATTGGGCAGGAGGACATAACGAGCAGTACTTC.

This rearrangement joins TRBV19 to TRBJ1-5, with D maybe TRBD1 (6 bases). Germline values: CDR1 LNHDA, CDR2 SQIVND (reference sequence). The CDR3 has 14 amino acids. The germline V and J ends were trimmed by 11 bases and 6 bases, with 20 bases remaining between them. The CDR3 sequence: CAAGERDFLQPQHF. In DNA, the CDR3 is TGTGCCGCAGGGGAAAGGGATTTCCTTCAGCCCCAGCATTTT.

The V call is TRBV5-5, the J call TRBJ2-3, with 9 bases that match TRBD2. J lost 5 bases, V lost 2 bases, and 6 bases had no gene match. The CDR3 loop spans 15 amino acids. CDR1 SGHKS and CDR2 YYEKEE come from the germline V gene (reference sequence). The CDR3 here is CASSFRGREGDTQYF. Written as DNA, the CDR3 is TGTGCCAGCAGCTTCCGGGGGCGGGAGGGAGATACGCAGTATTTT.

The CDR3 coding sequence is TGTGCCAGCAGCTTACCGCGGGGGGAAAGGCAGTATTTT. Its protein is CASSLPRGERQYF. The chain joins TRBV11-1 to TRBJ2-3; 8 nucleotides match TRBD2. Germline values: CDR1 SGHAT, CDR2 FQDESV (reference sequence). The V segment lost 2 bases and the J segment 11 bases; nucleotides outside the gene matches: 6. CDR3 length equals 13 residues.

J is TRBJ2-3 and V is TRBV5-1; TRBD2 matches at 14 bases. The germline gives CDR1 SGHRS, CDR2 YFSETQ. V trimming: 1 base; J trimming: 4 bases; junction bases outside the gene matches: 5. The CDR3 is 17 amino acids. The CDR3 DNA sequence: TGCGCCAGCAGCTTGACCGGACTAGCGGGAGGCCCAGATACGCAGTATTTT. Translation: CASSLTGLAGGPDTQYF.

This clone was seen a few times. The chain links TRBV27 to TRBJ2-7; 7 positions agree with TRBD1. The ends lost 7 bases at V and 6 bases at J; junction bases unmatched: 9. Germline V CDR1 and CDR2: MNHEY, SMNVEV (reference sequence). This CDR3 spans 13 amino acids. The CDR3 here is CASTDQGVGEQYF. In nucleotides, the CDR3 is TGTGCCAGCACCGATCAGGGGGTGGGCGAGCAGTACTTC.

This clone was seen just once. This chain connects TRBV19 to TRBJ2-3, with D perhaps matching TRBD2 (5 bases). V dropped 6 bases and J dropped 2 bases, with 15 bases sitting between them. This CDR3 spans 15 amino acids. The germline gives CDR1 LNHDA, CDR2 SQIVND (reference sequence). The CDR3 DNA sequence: TGTGCCAGTAGCACGACCGGGAAATTCACAGATACGCAGTATTTT. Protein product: CASSTTGKFTDTQYF.